Each of the 4 T cell receptor beta chains below was sequenced from the same sample in a study of blood T cell repertoires in COVID-19. Assay used: immunoSEQ multiplex PCR; TCRdb lists only in-frame clones, some missing. The repertoire holds 170,000 or so clones, with approximately 83% as singletons. Input material: peripheral blood. The receptors were gathered from a woman aged 60-75 years with acute or convalescent COVID-19.

V gene TRBV4-1 combines with J gene TRBJ2-2; 9 bases are a match to TRBD2. The CDR3 is made up of 15 amino acids. Germline V gives CDR1 MGHRA, CDR2 YSYEKL. V was pared by 2 bases and J by 5 bases, with 3 bases of the junction left unmatched. The CDR3 is CASSQLAGTTGELFF. CDR3 DNA sequence: TGCGCCAGCAGCCAACTAGCGGGGACGACCGGGGAGCTGTTTTTT.

The rearrangement joins TRBV6-2 or TRBV6-3 to TRBJ1-1; D not certain. The CDR3 extends over 13 amino acids. Germline V gene sequence: CDR1 MNHEY, CDR2 SVGEGT. Trimming took off 4 bases at V and 0 bases at J, with 6 bases between the two ends. The CDR3 sequence: CASSWYMNTEAFF. CDR3 coding DNA: TGTGCCAGCAGTTGGTACATGAACACTGAAGCTTTCTTT.

V is TRBV5-1 and J is TRBJ2-3; tentative D call: TRBD1 (5 bases). Trimming took 6 bases from V and 4 from J, leaving 12 bases between them. Germline-derived CDR1 and CDR2 are SGHRS and YFSETQ. The length of the CDR3 is 13 residues. CDR3 in DNA: TGCGCCAGCACCAAGGGGTATCCAGATACGCAGTATTTT. Translated, it gives CASTKGYPDTQYF.

The CDR3 here is CATSDRQGAYNEQFF. In DNA, the CDR3 is TGTGCCACCAGTGACCGACAGGGGGCCTACAATGAGCAGTTCTTC. This chain connects TRBV24-1 to TRBJ2-1; 9 nucleotides match TRBD1. Germline V lookup: CDR1 KGHDR, CDR2 SFDVKD. Trimming took 4 bases from V and 2 from J; bases not matched to a gene: 2. The CDR3 is 15 amino acids.